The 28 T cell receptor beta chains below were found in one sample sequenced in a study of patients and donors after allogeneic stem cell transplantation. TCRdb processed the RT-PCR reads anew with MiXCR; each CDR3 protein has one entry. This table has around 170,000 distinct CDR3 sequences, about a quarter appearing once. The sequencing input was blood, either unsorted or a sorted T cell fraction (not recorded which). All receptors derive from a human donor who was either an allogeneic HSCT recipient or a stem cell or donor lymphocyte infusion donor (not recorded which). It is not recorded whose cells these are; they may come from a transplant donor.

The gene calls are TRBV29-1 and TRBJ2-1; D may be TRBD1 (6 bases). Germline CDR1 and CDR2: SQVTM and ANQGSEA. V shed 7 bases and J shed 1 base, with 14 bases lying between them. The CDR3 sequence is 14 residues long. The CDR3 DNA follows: TGCAGCGCTCACAGGGTGGGTTCCTACAATGAGCAGTTCTTC. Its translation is CSAHRVGSYNEQFF.

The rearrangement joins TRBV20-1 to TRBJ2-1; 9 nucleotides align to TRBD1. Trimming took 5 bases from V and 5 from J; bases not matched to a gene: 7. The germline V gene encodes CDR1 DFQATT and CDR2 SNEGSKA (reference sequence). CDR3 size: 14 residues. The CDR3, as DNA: TGCAGTGCTGGACAGGGGTCGGGCGACAATGAGCAGTTCTTC. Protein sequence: CSAGQGSGDNEQFF.

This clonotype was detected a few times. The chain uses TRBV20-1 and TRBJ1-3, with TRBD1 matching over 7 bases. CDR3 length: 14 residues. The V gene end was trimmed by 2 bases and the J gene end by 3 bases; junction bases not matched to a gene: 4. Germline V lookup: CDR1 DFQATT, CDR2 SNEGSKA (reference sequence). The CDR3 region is CSARRQGIGNTIYF. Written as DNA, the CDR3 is TGCAGTGCTAGACGACAGGGAATTGGAAACACCATATATTTT.

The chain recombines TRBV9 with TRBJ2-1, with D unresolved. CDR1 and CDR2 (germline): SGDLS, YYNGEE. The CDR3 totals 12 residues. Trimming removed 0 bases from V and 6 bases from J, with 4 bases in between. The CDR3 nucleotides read TGTGCCAGCAGCGTAGCTGGCAATGAGCAGTTCTTC. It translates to CASSVAGNEQFF. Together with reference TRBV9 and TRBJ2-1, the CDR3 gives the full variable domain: DSGVTQTPKHLITATGQRVTLRCSPRSGDLSVYWYQQSLDQGLQFLIQYYNGEERAKGNILERFSAQQFPDLHSELNLSSLELGDSALYFCASSVAGNEQFFGPGTRLTVL.

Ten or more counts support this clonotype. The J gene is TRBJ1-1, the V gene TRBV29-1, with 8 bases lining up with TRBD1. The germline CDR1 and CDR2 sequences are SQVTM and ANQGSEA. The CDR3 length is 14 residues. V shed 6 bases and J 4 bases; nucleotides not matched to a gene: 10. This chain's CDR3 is CSVNKDRDFTEAFF. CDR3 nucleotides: TGCAGCGTCAATAAGGACAGGGACTTCACTGAAGCTTTCTTT.

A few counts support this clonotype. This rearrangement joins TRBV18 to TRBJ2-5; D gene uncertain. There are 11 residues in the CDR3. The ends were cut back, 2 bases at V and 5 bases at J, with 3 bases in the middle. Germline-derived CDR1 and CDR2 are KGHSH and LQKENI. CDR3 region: CASSPAETQYF. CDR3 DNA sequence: TGTGCCAGCTCACCAGCGGAGACCCAGTACTTC.

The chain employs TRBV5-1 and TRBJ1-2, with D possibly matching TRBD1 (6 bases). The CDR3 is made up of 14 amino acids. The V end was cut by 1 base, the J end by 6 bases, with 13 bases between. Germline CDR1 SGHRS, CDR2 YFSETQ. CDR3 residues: CASSLIQGGNGYTF. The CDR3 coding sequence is TGCGCCAGCAGCTTGATACAGGGCGGAAATGGCTACACCTTC.

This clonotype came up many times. CDR3 protein: CASSYSRDLGAFF. The CDR3 bases are TGTGCCAGCAGTTACTCCAGGGATCTGGGAGCTTTCTTT. The V gene is TRBV6-5, the J gene TRBJ1-1; possible D gene TRBD1, 5 bases. The V gene lost 0 bases and the J gene lost 10 bases, with 12 bases spanning the gap. CDR3 length: 13 amino acids. Germline V gene data show CDR1 as MNHEY and CDR2 as SVGAGI.

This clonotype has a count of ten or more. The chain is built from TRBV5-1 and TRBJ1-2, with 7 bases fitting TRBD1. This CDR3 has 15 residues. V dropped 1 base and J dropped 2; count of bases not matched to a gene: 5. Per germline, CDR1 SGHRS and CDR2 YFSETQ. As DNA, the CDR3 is TGCGCCAGCAGCTTGTCTGGGACAGACAACTATGGCTACACCTTC. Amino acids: CASSLSGTDNYGYTF.

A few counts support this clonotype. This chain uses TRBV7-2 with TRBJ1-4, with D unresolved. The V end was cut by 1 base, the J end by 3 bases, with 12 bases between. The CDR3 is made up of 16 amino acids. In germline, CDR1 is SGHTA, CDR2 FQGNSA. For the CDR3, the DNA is TGTGCCAGCAGCTTAGGGCACACCTCAGCTAATGAAAAACTGTTTTTT. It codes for CASSLGHTSANEKLFF.

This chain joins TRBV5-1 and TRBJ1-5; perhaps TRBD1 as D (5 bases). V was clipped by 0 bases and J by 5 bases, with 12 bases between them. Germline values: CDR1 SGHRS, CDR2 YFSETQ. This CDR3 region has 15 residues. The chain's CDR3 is CASSLDAGRDQPQHF. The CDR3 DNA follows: TGCGCCAGCAGCTTGGATGCGGGGCGCGATCAGCCCCAGCATTTT.

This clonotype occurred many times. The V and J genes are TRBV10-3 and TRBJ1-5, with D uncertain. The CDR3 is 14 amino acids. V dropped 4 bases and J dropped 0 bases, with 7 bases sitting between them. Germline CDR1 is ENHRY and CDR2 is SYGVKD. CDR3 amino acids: CAISVSDSNQPQHF. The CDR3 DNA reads TGTGCCATCAGTGTTTCAGATAGCAATCAGCCCCAGCATTTT.

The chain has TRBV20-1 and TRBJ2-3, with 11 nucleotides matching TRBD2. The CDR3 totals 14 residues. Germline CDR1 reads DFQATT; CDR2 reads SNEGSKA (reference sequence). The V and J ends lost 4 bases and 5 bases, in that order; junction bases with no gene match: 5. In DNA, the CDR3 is TGCAGTGCTACTAGCGGGGGGCCCGGAGATACGCAGTATTTT. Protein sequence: CSATSGGPGDTQYF.

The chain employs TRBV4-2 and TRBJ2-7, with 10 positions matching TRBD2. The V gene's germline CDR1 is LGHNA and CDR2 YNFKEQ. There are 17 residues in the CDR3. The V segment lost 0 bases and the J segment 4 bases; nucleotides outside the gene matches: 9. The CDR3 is CASSQDLWASGGYEQYF. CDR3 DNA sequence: TGTGCCAGCAGCCAAGATCTTTGGGCTAGCGGGGGTTACGAGCAGTACTTC.

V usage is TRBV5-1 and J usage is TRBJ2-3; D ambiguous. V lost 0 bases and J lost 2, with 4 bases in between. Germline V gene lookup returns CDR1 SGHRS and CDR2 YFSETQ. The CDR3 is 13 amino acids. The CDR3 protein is CASSLEFTDTQYF. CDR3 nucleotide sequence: TGCGCCAGCAGCTTGGAATTCACAGATACGCAGTATTTT.

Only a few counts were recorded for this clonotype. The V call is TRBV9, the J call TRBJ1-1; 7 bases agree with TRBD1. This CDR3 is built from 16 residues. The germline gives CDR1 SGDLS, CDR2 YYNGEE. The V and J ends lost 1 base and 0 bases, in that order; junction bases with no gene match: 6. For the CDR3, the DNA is TGTGCCAGCAGCGTATCCGGGACAGCGATGAACACTGAAGCTTTCTTT. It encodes CASSVSGTAMNTEAFF. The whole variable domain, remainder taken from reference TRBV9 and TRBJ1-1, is DSGVTQTPKHLITATGQRVTLRCSPRSGDLSVYWYQQSLDQGLQFLIQYYNGEERAKGNILERFSAQQFPDLHSELNLSSLELGDSALYFCASSVSGTAMNTEAFFGQGTRLTVV.

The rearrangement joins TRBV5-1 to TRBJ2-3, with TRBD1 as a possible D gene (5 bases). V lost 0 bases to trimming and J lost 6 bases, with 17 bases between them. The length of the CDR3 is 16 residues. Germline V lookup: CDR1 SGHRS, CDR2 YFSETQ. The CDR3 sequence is CASSLEKTDFTDTQYF. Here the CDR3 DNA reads TGCGCCAGCAGCTTGGAAAAGACAGACTTTACGGATACGCAGTATTTT.

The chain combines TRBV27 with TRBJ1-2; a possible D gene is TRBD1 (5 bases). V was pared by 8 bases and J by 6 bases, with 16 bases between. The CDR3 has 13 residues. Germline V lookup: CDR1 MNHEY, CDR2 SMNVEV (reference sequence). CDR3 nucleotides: TGTGCCAGCGGCCCCCTGGGACCCGATGGCTACACCTTC. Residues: CASGPLGPDGYTF.

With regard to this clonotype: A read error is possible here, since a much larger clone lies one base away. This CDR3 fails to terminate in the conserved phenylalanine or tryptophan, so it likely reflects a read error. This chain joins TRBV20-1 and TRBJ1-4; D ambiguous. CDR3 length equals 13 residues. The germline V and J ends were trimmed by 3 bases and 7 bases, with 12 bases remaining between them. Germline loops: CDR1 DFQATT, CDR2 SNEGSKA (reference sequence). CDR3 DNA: TGCAGTGCTAGTGCAGTGAATGGTGAAAAACTGTTTTTG. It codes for CSASAVNGEKLFL.

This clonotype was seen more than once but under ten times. In DNA, the CDR3 is TGTGCCAGCAGTTACCGGGGGACTACAATCGAACAGTACTTC. Its translation is CASSYRGTTIEQYF. V usage is TRBV6-2 or TRBV6-3 and J usage is TRBJ2-7; 7 bases are a match to TRBD2. After removal of 2 bases from V and 10 bases from J, the junction contained 11 bases not matched to a gene. Germline-derived CDR1 and CDR2 are MNHEY and SVGEGT. The CDR3 runs 14 residues.

As DNA, the CDR3 is TGTGCCAGCAGTGAACCCACCGGGACAGGGTTCTATGGCTACACCTTC. This codes for CASSEPTGTGFYGYTF. The chain links TRBV6-1 to TRBJ1-2; 9 positions agree with TRBD1. Unmatched junction bases numbered 8, after V lost 2 bases and J lost 4 bases. Germline CDR1 is MNHNS and CDR2 is SASEGT. The CDR3 contains 16 residues.

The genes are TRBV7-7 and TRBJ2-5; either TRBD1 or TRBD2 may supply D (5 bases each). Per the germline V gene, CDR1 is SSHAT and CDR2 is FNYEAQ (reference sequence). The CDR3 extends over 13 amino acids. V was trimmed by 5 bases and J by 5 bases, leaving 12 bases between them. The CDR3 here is CASSPGPGETQYF. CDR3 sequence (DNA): TGTGCCAGCAGCCCGGGACCCGGGGAGACCCAGTACTTC.

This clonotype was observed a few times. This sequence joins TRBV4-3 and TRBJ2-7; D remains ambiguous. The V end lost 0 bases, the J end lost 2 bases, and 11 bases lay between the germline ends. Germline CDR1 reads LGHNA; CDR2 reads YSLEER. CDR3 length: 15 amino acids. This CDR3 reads CASSQDLGSPYEQYF. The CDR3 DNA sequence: TGCGCCAGCAGCCAAGATCTAGGCAGCCCCTACGAGCAGTACTTC.

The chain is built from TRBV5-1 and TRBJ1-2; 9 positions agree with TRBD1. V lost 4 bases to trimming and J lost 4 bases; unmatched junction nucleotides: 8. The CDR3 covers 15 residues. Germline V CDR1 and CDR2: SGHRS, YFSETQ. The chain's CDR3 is CASSPDRGYLYGYTF. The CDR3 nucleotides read TGCGCCAGCAGCCCGGACAGGGGCTACCTCTATGGCTACACCTTC. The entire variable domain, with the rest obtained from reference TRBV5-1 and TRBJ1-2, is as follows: KAGVTQTPRYLIKTRGQQVTLSCSPISGHRSVSWYQQTPGQGLQFLFEYFSETQRNKGNFPGRFSGRQFSNSRSEMNVSTLELGDSALYLCASSPDRGYLYGYTFGSGTRLTVV.

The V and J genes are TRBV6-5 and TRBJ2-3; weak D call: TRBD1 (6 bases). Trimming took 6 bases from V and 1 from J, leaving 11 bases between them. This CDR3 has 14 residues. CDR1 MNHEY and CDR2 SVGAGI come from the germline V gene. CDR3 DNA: TGTGCCAGCAGCTGGGACATACGCACAGATACGCAGTATTTT. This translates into CASSWDIRTDTQYF.

In nucleotides, the CDR3 is TGCGCCAGCAGCTTTCCGGAATCCAAGGCGTTCTTC. Protein: CASSFPESKAFF. V gene TRBV5-1 combines with J gene TRBJ2-1; D is ambiguous. Trimming pared 2 bases from V and 15 bases from J, leaving 15 bases between. This CDR3 is 12 amino acids long. From germline, CDR1 is SGHRS and CDR2 YFSETQ.

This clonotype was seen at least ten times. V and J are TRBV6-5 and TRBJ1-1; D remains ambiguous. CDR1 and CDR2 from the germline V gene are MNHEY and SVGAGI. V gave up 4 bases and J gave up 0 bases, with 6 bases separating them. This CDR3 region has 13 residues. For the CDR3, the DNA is TGTGCCAGCAGTTCTTTAATGAACACTGAAGCTTTCTTT. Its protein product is CASSSLMNTEAFF.

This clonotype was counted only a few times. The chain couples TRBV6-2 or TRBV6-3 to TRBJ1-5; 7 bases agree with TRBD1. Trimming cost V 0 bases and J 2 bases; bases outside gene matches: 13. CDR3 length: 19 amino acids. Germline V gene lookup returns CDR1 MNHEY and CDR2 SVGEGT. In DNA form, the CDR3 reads TGTGCCAGCAGTTACTCGATAATGGGACAGCTATCGGGCAATCAGCCCCAGCATTTT. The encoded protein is CASSYSIMGQLSGNQPQHF.